This T cell receptor (beta chain) was obtained from a study of blood T cell repertoires in COVID-19. Repertoires were generated with immunoSEQ multiplex PCR, while TCRdb's copy carries only in-frame clones and drops some. The table shows under 200,000 clones, with roughly 88% occurring only once. The germline CDR1 and CDR2 sequences are KGHDR and SFDVKD. J was trimmed by 1 base and V by 4 bases; bases with no gene match: 7. This CDR3 comprises 16 residues. This sequence was found in a woman older than 75 with acute or convalescent COVID-19. Sequencing was carried out using peripheral blood. The chain carries TRBV24-1 and TRBJ2-5; TRBD1 agrees at 8 bases. The CDR3 region is CATSDRGQGGQETQYF. CDR3 coding DNA: TGTGCCACCAGTGACCGTGGACAGGGAGGCCAAGAGACCCAGTACTTC.